This T cell receptor (beta chain) originates from a study of control samples from healthy donors and cancer patients. Sequenced by immunoSEQ multiplex PCR; TCRdb stores in-frame clones only, minus some. This repertoire shows about 130,000 clones, around 90% found once; its top ten account for 2% to 2.5%. The CDR3 has 12 amino acids. Germline lookup yields CDR1 MDHEN and CDR2 SYDVKM. V dropped 5 bases and J dropped 0 bases, with 4 bases sitting between them. J is TRBJ1-2 and V is TRBV28; no clear D gene. The clonotype originates from a man between 18 and 29 years old in good health. Sequencing input: blood. CDR3 DNA: TGTGCCAGCAGTGGTGCTAACTATGGCTACACCTTC. Protein product: CASSGANYGYTF.